Presented here are 27 T cell receptor beta chains from one specimen sequenced in a study of regulatory T cells (dated by TCRdb to the late 2010s). These receptors' antigens are unknown. Here is what the overall study found, with its caveats: Hydrophobic residues at CDR3 positions 6 and 7 were enriched in conventional CD4+ T cells from CD3G-deficient patients, suggesting more self-reactive specificities.

Libraries were prepared through the immunoSEQ multiplex PCR assay. For the multiplex PCR, 52 forward TRBV primers and 13 reverse TRBJ primers were used, and amplification bias was corrected with both assay-based and computational methods. TCRdb's version of the immuneACCESS table is confined to in-frame rearrangements and falls short of the full clone set. An unresolved V gene accounts for under half of the shortfall where checked; the remainder is of unknown origin. For this sample the table gives tens of thousands of clones, of which 70% to 90% were detected only once. The top ten clonotypes cover approximately 1.3% of the sample. The sample was conventional CD4+ T cells sorted from blood. These receptors all come from a child aged 5 to 17 with CD3G deficiency.

The J gene is TRBJ2-3, the V gene TRBV28; D gene ambiguous. The CDR3 consists of 12 residues. The germline V and J ends were trimmed by 3 bases and 5 bases, with 6 bases remaining between them. The germline V gene encodes CDR1 MDHEN and CDR2 SYDVKM. The CDR3 spells CASSFLGDTQYF. CDR3 DNA sequence: TGTGCCAGCAGTTTCCTCGGAGATACGCAGTATTTT. The variable domain in full, with the rest retrieved from reference TRBV28 and TRBJ2-3, is DVKVTQSSRYLVKRTGEKVFLECVQDMDHENMFWYRQDPGLGLRLIYFSYDVKMKEKGDIPEGYSVSREKKERFSLILESASTNQTSMYLCASSFLGDTQYFGPGTRLTVL.

The count of this clone is one. This sequence joins TRBV7-8 and TRBJ2-7; no clear D gene. V lost 3 bases to trimming and J lost 0 bases, with 12 bases between them. Germline V gene sequence: CDR1 SGHVS, CDR2 FQNEAQ. This CDR3 region has 15 residues. The CDR3 here is CASSFYPTSSYEQYF. CDR3 DNA: TGTGCCAGCAGCTTTTACCCGACCTCCTCCTACGAGCAGTACTTC.

This clone has only one observation. This chain links TRBV19 with TRBJ2-1; possible D gene TRBD2, 6 bases. Trimming left V 3 bases short and J 6 bases short, with 9 bases between. The CDR3 covers 13 residues. Germline CDR1 and CDR2: LNHDA and SQIVND (reference sequence). The CDR3 nucleotides are TGTGCCAGTAGTATGGCGGGAACCAATGAGCAGTTCTTC. This translates into CASSMAGTNEQFF. Complete variable domain (other parts from reference TRBV19 and TRBJ2-1): DGGITQSPKYLFRKEGQNVTLSCEQNLNHDAMYWYRQDPGQGLRLIYYSQIVNDFQKGDIAEGYSVSREKKESFPLTVTSAQKNPTAFYLCASSMAGTNEQFFGPGTRLTVL.

V and J are TRBV28 and TRBJ2-7; D gene ambiguous. Germline loops: CDR1 MDHEN, CDR2 SYDVKM. The CDR3 is 16 amino acids. Trimming removed 3 bases from V and 8 bases from J, with 23 bases in between. CDR3 sequence reads: CASSLQAAGGLRKQYF. The CDR3 nucleotides read TGTGCCAGCAGTTTGCAAGCAGCAGGTGGTCTACGGAAGCAGTACTTC.

The chain joins TRBV11-2 to TRBJ2-3; 8 positions agree with TRBD2. The germline V gene encodes CDR1 SGHAT and CDR2 FQNNGV. The CDR3 is 15 amino acids. V lost 6 bases to trimming and J lost 7 bases; unmatched junction nucleotides: 12. CDR3 nucleotides: TGTGCCAGCAGATTAAGCGGGAGCCCATTGCATACGCAGTATTTT. Encoded protein: CASRLSGSPLHTQYF.

CDR3 loop: CASSAGRGTNQPQHF. DNA for the CDR3: TGTGCCAGCAGTGCTGGCAGGGGTACCAATCAGCCCCAGCATTTT. The chain recombines TRBV6-1 with TRBJ1-5; perhaps TRBD1 as D (6 bases). Germline loops: CDR1 MNHNS, CDR2 SASEGT. V dropped 4 bases and J dropped 3 bases, with 13 bases sitting between them. The CDR3 totals 15 residues.

This chain uses TRBV5-1 with TRBJ2-7, with D unclear. The CDR3 extends over 13 amino acids. CDR1 is SGHRS, CDR2 YFSETQ, per germline. Trimming removed 0 bases at V and 1 base at J, with 5 bases between. This chain's CDR3 is CASSLGASYEQYF. The CDR3 bases are TGCGCCAGCAGCTTGGGGGCTTCCTACGAGCAGTACTTC.

The table lists this clone with a few counts. The chain employs TRBV28 and TRBJ2-7; D is undetermined. V was shortened by 8 bases and J by 5 bases, with 13 bases between the two germline ends. The germline CDR1 and CDR2 sequences are MDHEN and SYDVKM. The CDR3 sequence is 12 residues long. The CDR3 region has the DNA TGTGCCAGCTCAGCCCTGGAAAACGAGCAGTACTTC. Amino acid sequence: CASSALENEQYF.

This clone came up a few times. The gene calls are TRBV28 and TRBJ2-3; 10 nucleotides align to TRBD2. The germline CDR1 and CDR2 sequences are MDHEN and SYDVKM. This CDR3 comprises 15 residues. Trimming removed 4 bases from V and 6 bases from J; junction bases left unmatched: 7. The DNA of the CDR3 is TGTGCCAGCAGTTCAAGCGGGAGGGCTCGGGATACGCAGTATTTT. Translating it yields CASSSSGRARDTQYF.

The gene calls are TRBV6-1 and TRBJ2-7, with TRBD2 matching 10 bases. CDR1 MNHNS and CDR2 SASEGT come from the germline V gene. With V trimmed by 6 bases and J by 0 bases, 2 bases remained unmatched. The CDR3 runs 14 residues. CDR3 loop: CASSRTSGSYEQYF. The CDR3 DNA reads as TGTGCCAGCAGCAGGACTAGCGGCTCCTACGAGCAGTACTTC.

CDR3 DNA sequence: TGTGCCAGCAGCTTAGGGAGGACTAGCCGACGGGATGAGCAGTTCTTC. Protein product: CASSLGRTSRRDEQFF. This chain joins TRBV7-9 and TRBJ2-1, with TRBD2 identical over 8 bases. The CDR3 contains 16 residues. Germline V gives CDR1 SEHNR, CDR2 FQNEAQ (reference sequence). Trimming removed 1 base from V and 8 bases from J; junction bases left unmatched: 10.

The chain couples TRBV5-1 to TRBJ2-3; 14 nucleotides line up with TRBD2. The V and J ends lost 2 bases and 9 bases, in that order; junction bases with no gene match: 5. This CDR3 has 15 amino acids. The germline CDR1 and CDR2 sequences are SGHRS and YFSETQ. The CDR3 nucleotides read TGCGCCAGCAGCTTAGGGACTAGCGGGAGCGACACGCAGTATTTT. Protein: CASSLGTSGSDTQYF.

This rearrangement joins TRBV28 to TRBJ2-7; the match to TRBD2 covers 10 bases. The V gene end was trimmed by 7 bases and the J gene end by 2 bases; junction bases not matched to a gene: 20. CDR1 and CDR2 from the germline V gene are MDHEN and SYDVKM. This CDR3 has 19 amino acids. The CDR3 region is CASKPDRRRLAGRAYEQYF. The CDR3 DNA follows: TGTGCCAGCAAACCGGACAGGCGAAGACTAGCGGGCCGCGCCTACGAGCAGTACTTC. The variable domain in full, completed from reference TRBV28 and TRBJ2-7, reads DVKVTQSSRYLVKRTGEKVFLECVQDMDHENMFWYRQDPGLGLRLIYFSYDVKMKEKGDIPEGYSVSREKKERFSLILESASTNQTSMYLCASKPDRRRLAGRAYEQYFGPGTRLTVT.

The chain links TRBV28 to TRBJ2-1; 10 positions agree with TRBD1. Per the germline V gene, CDR1 is MDHEN and CDR2 is SYDVKM. The CDR3 is 15 amino acids. Trimming cost V 6 bases and J 3 bases; bases outside gene matches: 5. CDR3 region: CASSGGTGVYNEQFF. CDR3 bases: TGTGCCAGCAGCGGGGGGACAGGGGTCTACAATGAGCAGTTCTTC.

The chain combines TRBV28 with TRBJ2-1; D perhaps matches TRBD2 (5 bases). Germline CDR1 MDHEN, CDR2 SYDVKM. The CDR3 consists of 13 residues. Trimming removed 3 bases at V and 6 bases at J, with 9 bases between. CDR3 in DNA: TGTGCCAGCAGTTTTAGGAGGTTCAATGAGCAGTTCTTC. It codes for CASSFRRFNEQFF. Filled out from reference TRBV28 and TRBJ2-1, the complete variable domain reads DVKVTQSSRYLVKRTGEKVFLECVQDMDHENMFWYRQDPGLGLRLIYFSYDVKMKEKGDIPEGYSVSREKKERFSLILESASTNQTSMYLCASSFRRFNEQFFGPGTRLTVL.

This clone was seen a single time. CDR3: CASSLRRVGAYEQYF. CDR3 in DNA: TGTGCCAGCAGTTTACGGAGGGTAGGGGCCTACGAGCAGTACTTC. V and J are TRBV28 and TRBJ2-7; TRBD2 is a possible D gene (6 bases). Germline CDR1 and CDR2: MDHEN and SYDVKM. V was clipped by 2 bases and J by 2 bases, with 13 bases between them. CDR3 length: 15 amino acids.

The chain has TRBV19 and TRBJ2-1, with unresolved D. The CDR3 runs 12 residues. Germline lookup yields CDR1 LNHDA and CDR2 SQIVND (reference sequence). V dropped 3 bases and J dropped 7 bases, with 7 bases sitting between them. This CDR3 reads CASSIWGNEQFF. The CDR3 DNA reads as TGTGCCAGTAGTATTTGGGGAAATGAGCAGTTCTTC.

V is TRBV5-1 and J is TRBJ2-1; TRBD2 matches at 8 bases. Trimming cost V 6 bases and J 2 bases; bases outside gene matches: 10. This CDR3 region has 16 residues. CDR1 and CDR2 from the germline V gene are SGHRS and YFSETQ. This CDR3 is CASTLGGAGAYNEQFF. The CDR3 nucleotides are TGCGCCAGCACCCTGGGAGGAGCGGGAGCCTACAATGAGCAGTTCTTC.

The chain is built from TRBV5-1 and TRBJ1-2; D gene unclear. There are 14 residues in the CDR3. The V end lost 1 base, the J end lost 6 bases, and 13 bases lay between the germline ends. Germline-derived CDR1 and CDR2 are SGHRS and YFSETQ. CDR3 nucleotides: TGCGCCAGCAGCTTGTTAGAAGGGATCGATGGCTACACCTTC. It specifies CASSLLEGIDGYTF.

The rearrangement links TRBV27 to TRBJ1-2; D call uncertain. Germline CDR1 is MNHEY and CDR2 is SMNVEV (reference sequence). The CDR3 runs to 11 residues. Trimming removed 8 bases at V and 8 bases at J, with 12 bases between. The CDR3 reads CASEGTRGYTF. Written as DNA, the CDR3 is TGTGCCAGCGAGGGCACGCGGGGCTACACCTTC.

With respect to this clone: The same CDR3 is also encoded by other DNA sequences in this sample. This chain connects TRBV6-1 to TRBJ2-4; D remains ambiguous. From germline, CDR1 is MNHNS and CDR2 SASEGT. V lost 0 bases and J 9 bases, leaving 12 bases between the germline ends. There are 14 residues in the CDR3. CDR3 in amino acids: CASSEARQEGIQYF. CDR3 bases: TGTGCCAGCAGTGAAGCGCGCCAGGAAGGCATTCAGTACTTC.

The rearrangement joins TRBV20-1 to TRBJ2-7; D gene ambiguous. Germline CDR1 DFQATT, CDR2 SNEGSKA (reference sequence). V lost 5 bases and J 5 bases, leaving 10 bases between the germline ends. The CDR3 length is 11 residues. CDR3: CSAFRRDEQYF. DNA of the CDR3: TGCAGTGCTTTTCGTCGGGACGAGCAGTACTTC.

The chain has TRBV10-3 and TRBJ2-7; 10 bases match TRBD2. CDR3 length: 14 residues. Trimming took 5 bases from V and 5 from J; bases not matched to a gene: 6. Germline CDR1 and CDR2: ENHRY and SYGVKD. CDR3 loop: CAISKDGTSDEQYF. In DNA, the CDR3 is TGTGCCATCAGTAAAGACGGGACTAGCGACGAGCAGTACTTC.

The V and J genes are TRBV28 and TRBJ1-2; a weak D match, TRBD1 (6 bases). V shed 5 bases and J shed 2 bases, with 9 bases lying between them. The CDR3 spans 13 residues. The V gene's germline CDR1 is MDHEN and CDR2 SYDVKM. CDR3 amino acids: CASSQGTNYGYTF. The DNA for the CDR3 is TGTGCCAGCAGTCAAGGGACAAACTATGGCTACACCTTC.

Here the CDR3 reads CASSYSIIHEQYF. CDR3 coding DNA: TGTGCCAGCAGTTACTCGATCATCCACGAGCAGTACTTC. The chain uses TRBV6-6 and TRBJ2-7; D remains ambiguous. V lost 0 bases and J 5 bases, leaving 8 bases between the germline ends. The CDR3 has 13 residues. Germline lookup yields CDR1 MNHNY and CDR2 SVGAGI (reference sequence).

The chain recombines TRBV6-1 with TRBJ2-6; D not resolved. The V and J ends lost 5 bases and 1 base respectively, with 3 bases between them. The germline V gene encodes CDR1 MNHNS and CDR2 SASEGT. The CDR3 sequence is 13 residues long. CDR3 in DNA: TGTGCCAGCAGTTTATCTGGGGCCAACGTCCTGACTTTC. Translation gives CASSLSGANVLTF.

The chain combines TRBV7-8 with TRBJ2-1; 7 bases match TRBD2. The length of the CDR3 is 14 residues. V shed 5 bases and J 4 bases; nucleotides not matched to a gene: 5. Germline V lookup: CDR1 SGHVS, CDR2 FQNEAQ. The CDR3: CASSPREDYNEQFF. The CDR3 DNA sequence: TGTGCCAGCAGCCCCCGGGAGGATTACAATGAGCAGTTCTTC. The full variable domain, with the rest looked up from reference TRBV7-8 and TRBJ2-1, is GAGVSQSPRYKVAKRGQDVALRCDPISGHVSLFWYQQALGQGPEFLTYFQNEAQLDKSGLPSDRFFAERPEGSVSTLKIQRTQQEDSAVYLCASSPREDYNEQFFGPGTRLTVL.